A selection of T cell receptor beta chains follows, all from one sample in a study of blood T cell repertoires in COVID-19. Sequencing was performed with immunoSEQ multiplex PCR; in TCRdb, only in-frame clones are kept and a portion is missing. The sample lists a few hundred thousand clones; 80% to 90% were seen once. Sequencing used PBMCs or T cells enriched from blood (not recorded which). The source is a woman aged 40 to 55 with acute COVID-19. Both conserved end residues are part of each CDR3. Each record gives: V gene, J gene, CDR3 protein.

TRBV18,TRBJ2-1,CASSPQAGYNEQFF
TRBV28,TRBJ1-5,CASSPYREGQPQHF
TRBV7-6,TRBJ2-5,CASRFQAGGRETQYF
TRBV18,TRBJ1-2,CASSPGTGNYGYTF
TRBV29-1,TRBJ2-7,CSVSASGSSYEQYF
TRBV5-6,TRBJ1-2,CASSLVEVTGAGYTF
TRBV13,TRBJ2-3,CASSTPLAGDTDTQYF
TRBV3-1/TRBV3-2,TRBJ1-1,CASSQGDRGRNTEAFF
TRBV20-1,TRBJ1-2,CSAGDANYGYTF
TRBV15,TRBJ2-3,CATSRDRDRHTDTQYF
TRBV9,TRBJ1-6,CASSVVAGNSPLHF
TRBV19,TRBJ1-5,CATPRQVNQPQHF
TRBV2,TRBJ1-4,CASSVSEIATNEKLFF
TRBV18,TRBJ2-2,CASRPGPGTANTGELFF
TRBV27,TRBJ2-1,CASSLWLTAGSEQFF
TRBV7-2,TRBJ2-1,CASSLASVEGDEQFF
TRBV27,TRBJ1-2,CASRRTVLYGYTF
TRBV7-2,TRBJ2-7,CASSGGEGPYEQYF
TRBV2,TRBJ1-1,CATRRQGSNTEAFF
TRBV6-5,TRBJ2-7,CASSPGLAEFYEQYF
TRBV28,TRBJ2-2,CASSLPWAGGTGELFF
TRBV9,TRBJ2-2,CASSVVGAGTGELFF
TRBV7-9,TRBJ2-7,CASSKTGGRSYEQYF
TRBV19,TRBJ2-1,CASSLAGSYNEQFF
TRBV11-2,TRBJ2-7,CASSIIGPSEQYF
TRBV5-5,TRBJ1-1,CASSLTGDNTEAFF
TRBV3-1/TRBV3-2,TRBJ2-7,CASSLTGNSEQYF
TRBV11-2,TRBJ2-5,CASSLPGGARQETQYF
TRBV27,TRBJ1-5,CASSFGWDRGSNQPQHF
TRBV5-5,TRBJ2-7,CASSLRSYGQNNNEQYF
TRBV19,TRBJ1-5,CASSIRAGTASNQPQHF
TRBV18,TRBJ2-2,CASSPATSGTGELFF
TRBV3-1/TRBV3-2,TRBJ2-3,CASSPLAGSTDTQYF
TRBV9,TRBJ2-5,CASSVEAGLKETQYF
TRBV6-5,TRBJ2-3,CASSPWTSGTDTQYF
TRBV4-3,TRBJ1-2,CASSQVPPGQPGHVGYTF
TRBV5-1,TRBJ2-3,CASSLGRDRAPTDTQYF
TRBV28,TRBJ1-2,CASSPGGQGFGYTF
TRBV5-6,TRBJ1-2,CASSLAGGSDGYTF
TRBV4-1,TRBJ1-2,CASSQDSPGGYGYTF
TRBV6-5,TRBJ1-6,CASSYTTGSSVSPLHF
TRBV7-9,TRBJ1-2,CASSSAQDYGYTF
TRBV5-8,TRBJ2-3,CASSLSGTLLTDTQYF
TRBV29-1,TRBJ2-3,CSVAQRAHTDTQYF
TRBV24-1,TRBJ2-7,CATGSQGALEQYF
TRBV5-1,TRBJ1-1,CASSWGDRTVQNTEAFF
TRBV28,TRBJ2-7,CASSSPQPSGGSYEQYF
TRBV19,TRBJ1-2,CASNQQGPYGYTF
TRBV2,TRBJ1-5,CASKAWSGPDQPQHF
TRBV27,TRBJ1-1,CASSHRRGNNMNTEAFF
TRBV27,TRBJ2-5,CASSIHGLAGDRETQYF
TRBV18,TRBJ2-4,CASSPNGRAAKNIQYF
TRBV13,TRBJ2-1,CASSQGTSAYNEQFF
TRBV7-9,TRBJ1-6,CASNIGGTYNSPLHF